The clone carrying this T cell receptor beta chain was detected only a few times. Antigen: not known. Trimming removed 2 bases at V and 4 bases at J, with 6 bases between. CDR1 is MDHEN and CDR2 is SYDVKM in the germline V gene. This CDR3 has 12 amino acids. The sample originates from a study of Graves' ophthalmopathy and Graves' hyperthyroidism. The study, taken as a whole, reports: The model predicted progression of ophthalmopathy with a sensitivity of approximately 68%, and its specificity was under 75%. Discriminating ophthalmopathy from stable hyperthyroidism, a 13-signature model attained a sensitivity of about 88% and a specificity of almost 83%. A majority of expanded thyroid clonotypes exceeding 0.001 frequency were likewise present in blood.

TCR beta CDR3 regions were amplified from RNA transcripts. A first-round RT-PCR used HTBI primers, followed by a second-round multiplex PCR. One entry per CDR3 protein results from TCRdb running MiXCR on the multiplex PCR reads. The data contain hundreds of thousands of distinct CDR3 sequences, approximately 42% of them singletons. Exclusion criteria comprised other autoimmune diseases, uncontrolled infections, pregnancy or lactation in patients. This receptor was taken from an adult man with Graves' ophthalmopathy. V usage is TRBV28 and J usage is TRBJ2-7; no clear D. What was sequenced was peripheral blood. CDR3 nucleotides: TGTGCCAGCAGTTTAGTAGAGTACGAGCAGTACTTC. Translated: CASSLVEYEQYF. The full variable domain, completed using reference TRBV28 and TRBJ2-7, is DVKVTQSSRYLVKRTGEKVFLECVQDMDHENMFWYRQDPGLGLRLIYFSYDVKMKEKGDIPEGYSVSREKKERFSLILESASTNQTSMYLCASSLVEYEQYFGPGTRLTVT.